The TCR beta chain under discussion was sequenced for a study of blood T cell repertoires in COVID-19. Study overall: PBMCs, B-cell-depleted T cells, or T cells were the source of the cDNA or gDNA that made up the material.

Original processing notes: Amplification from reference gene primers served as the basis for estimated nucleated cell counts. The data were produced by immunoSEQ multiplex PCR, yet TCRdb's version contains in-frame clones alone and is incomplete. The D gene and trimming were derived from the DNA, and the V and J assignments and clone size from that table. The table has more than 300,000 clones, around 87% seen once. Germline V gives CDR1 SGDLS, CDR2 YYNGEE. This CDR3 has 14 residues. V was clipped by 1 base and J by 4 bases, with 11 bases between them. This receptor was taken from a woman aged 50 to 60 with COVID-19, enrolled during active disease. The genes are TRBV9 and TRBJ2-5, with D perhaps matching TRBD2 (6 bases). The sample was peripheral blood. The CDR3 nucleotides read TGTGCCAGCAGCGTACGGCCGGGAGCAGAGACCCAGTACTTC. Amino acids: CASSVRPGAETQYF. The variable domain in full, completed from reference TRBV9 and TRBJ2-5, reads DSGVTQTPKHLITATGQRVTLRCSPRSGDLSVYWYQQSLDQGLQFLIQYYNGEERAKGNILERFSAQQFPDLHSELNLSSLELGDSALYFCASSVRPGAETQYFGPGTRLLVL.